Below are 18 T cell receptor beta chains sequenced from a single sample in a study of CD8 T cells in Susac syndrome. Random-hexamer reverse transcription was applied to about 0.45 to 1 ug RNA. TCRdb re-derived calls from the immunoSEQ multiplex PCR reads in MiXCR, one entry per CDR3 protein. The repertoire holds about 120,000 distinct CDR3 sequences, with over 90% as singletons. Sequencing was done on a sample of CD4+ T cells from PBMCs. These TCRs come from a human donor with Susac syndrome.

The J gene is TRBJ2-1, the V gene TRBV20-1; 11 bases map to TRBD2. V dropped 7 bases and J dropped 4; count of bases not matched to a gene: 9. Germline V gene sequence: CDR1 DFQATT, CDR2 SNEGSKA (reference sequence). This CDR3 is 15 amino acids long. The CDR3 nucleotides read TGCAGTGTCCCTTTGGGACTAGCGGATTACAATGAGCAGTTCTTC. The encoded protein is CSVPLGLADYNEQFF.

This chain's CDR3 is CASSPGAGQPQHF. DNA of the CDR3: TGTGCCAGCAGCCCTGGGGCCGGACAGCCCCAGCATTTT. V gene TRBV7-3 combines with J gene TRBJ1-5; possible D gene TRBD1, 5 bases. V was clipped by 5 bases and J by 7 bases, with 12 bases between them. Germline V gives CDR1 SGHTA, CDR2 FQGTGA. This CDR3 is built from 13 residues.

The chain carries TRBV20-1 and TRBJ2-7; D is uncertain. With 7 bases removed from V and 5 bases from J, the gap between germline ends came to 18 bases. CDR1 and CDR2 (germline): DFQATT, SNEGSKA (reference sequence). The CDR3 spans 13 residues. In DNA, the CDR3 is TGCAGTGTCCCTGGACCCTCAAGGGACGAGCAGTACTTC. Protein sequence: CSVPGPSRDEQYF.

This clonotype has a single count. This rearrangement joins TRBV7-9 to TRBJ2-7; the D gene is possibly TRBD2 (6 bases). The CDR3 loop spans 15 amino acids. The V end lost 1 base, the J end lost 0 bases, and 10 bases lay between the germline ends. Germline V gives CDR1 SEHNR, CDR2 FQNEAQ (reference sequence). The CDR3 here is CASSLVRGTSYEQYF. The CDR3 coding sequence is TGTGCCAGCAGCTTAGTTCGGGGGACCTCCTACGAGCAGTACTTC.

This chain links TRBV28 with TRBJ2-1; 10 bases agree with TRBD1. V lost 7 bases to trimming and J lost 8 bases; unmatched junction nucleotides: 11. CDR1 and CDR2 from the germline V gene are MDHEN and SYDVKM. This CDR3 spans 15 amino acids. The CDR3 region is CASIRGTGAIYEQFF. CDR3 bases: TGTGCCAGCATCCGTGGGACAGGGGCTATCTATGAGCAGTTCTTC.

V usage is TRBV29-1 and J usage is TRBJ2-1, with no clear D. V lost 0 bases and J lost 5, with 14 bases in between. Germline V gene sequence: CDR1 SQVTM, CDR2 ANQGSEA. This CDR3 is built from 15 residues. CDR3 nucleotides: TGCAGCGTTGAAGATCGGCGGAAGATCGACAATGAGCAGTTCTTC. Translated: CSVEDRRKIDNEQFF.

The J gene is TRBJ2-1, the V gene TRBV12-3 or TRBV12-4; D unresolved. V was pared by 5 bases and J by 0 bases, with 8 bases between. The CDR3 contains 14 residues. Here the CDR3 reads CASSLSNSYNEQFF. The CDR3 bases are TGTGCCAGCAGTCTCTCCAACTCCTACAATGAGCAGTTCTTC.

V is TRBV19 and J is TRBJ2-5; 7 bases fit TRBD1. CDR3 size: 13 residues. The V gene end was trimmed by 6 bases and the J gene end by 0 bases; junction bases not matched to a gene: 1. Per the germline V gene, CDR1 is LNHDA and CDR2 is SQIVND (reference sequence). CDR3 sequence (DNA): TGTGCCAGTAGGGGGACAGACCAAGAGACCCAGTACTTC. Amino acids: CASRGTDQETQYF.

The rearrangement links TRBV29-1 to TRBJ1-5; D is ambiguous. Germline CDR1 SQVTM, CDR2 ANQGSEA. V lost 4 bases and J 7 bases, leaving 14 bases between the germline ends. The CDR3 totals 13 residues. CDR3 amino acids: CSVVEAVGQPQHF. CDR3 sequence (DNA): TGCAGCGTTGTAGAGGCGGTAGGGCAGCCCCAGCATTTT.

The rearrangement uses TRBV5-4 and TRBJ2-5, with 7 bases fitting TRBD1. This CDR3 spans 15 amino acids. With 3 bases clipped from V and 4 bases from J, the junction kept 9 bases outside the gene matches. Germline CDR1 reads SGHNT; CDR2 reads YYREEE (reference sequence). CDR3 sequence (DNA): TGTGCCAGCAGCTCCCGATCGGCAGGGGGAGAGACCCAGTACTTC. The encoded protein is CASSSRSAGGETQYF.

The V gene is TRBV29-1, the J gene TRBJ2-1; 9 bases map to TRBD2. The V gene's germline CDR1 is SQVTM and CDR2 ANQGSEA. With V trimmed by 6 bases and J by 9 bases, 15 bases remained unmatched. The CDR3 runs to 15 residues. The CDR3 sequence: CSVPAVAGVWGEQFF. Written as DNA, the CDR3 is TGCAGCGTCCCGGCGGTAGCGGGAGTTTGGGGTGAGCAGTTCTTC.

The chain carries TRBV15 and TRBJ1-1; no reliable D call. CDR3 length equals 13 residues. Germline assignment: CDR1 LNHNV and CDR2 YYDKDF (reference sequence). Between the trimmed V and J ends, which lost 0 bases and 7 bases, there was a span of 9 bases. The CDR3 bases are TGTGCCACCAGCAGAGATCGTCGGCTTGAAGCTTTCTTT. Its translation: CATSRDRRLEAFF. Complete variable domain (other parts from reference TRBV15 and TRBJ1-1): DAMVIQNPRYQVTQFGKPVTLSCSQTLNHNVMYWYQQKSSQAPKLLFHYYDKDFNNEADTPDNFQSRRPNTSFCFLDIRSPGLGDTAMYLCATSRDRRLEAFFGQGTRLTVV.

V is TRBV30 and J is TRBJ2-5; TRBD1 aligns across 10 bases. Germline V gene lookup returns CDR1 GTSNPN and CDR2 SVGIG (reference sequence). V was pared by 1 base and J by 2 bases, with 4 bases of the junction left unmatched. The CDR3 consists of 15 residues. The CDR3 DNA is TGTGCCTGGAGTGGGGACAGGGGCTCTCAAGAGACCCAGTACTTC. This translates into CAWSGDRGSQETQYF. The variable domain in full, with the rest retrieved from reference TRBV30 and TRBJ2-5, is SQTIHQWPATLVQPVGSPLSLECTVEGTSNPNLYWYRQAAGRGLQLLFYSVGIGQISSEVPQNLSASRPQDRQFILSSKKLLLSDSGFYLCAWSGDRGSQETQYFGPGTRLLVL.

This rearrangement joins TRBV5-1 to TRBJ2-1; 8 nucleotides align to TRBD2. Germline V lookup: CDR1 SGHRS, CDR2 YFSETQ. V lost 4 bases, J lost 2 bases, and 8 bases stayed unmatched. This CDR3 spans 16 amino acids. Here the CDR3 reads CASSPGGGGTYNEQFF. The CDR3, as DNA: TGCGCCAGCAGCCCGGGAGGGGGAGGTACCTACAATGAGCAGTTCTTC.

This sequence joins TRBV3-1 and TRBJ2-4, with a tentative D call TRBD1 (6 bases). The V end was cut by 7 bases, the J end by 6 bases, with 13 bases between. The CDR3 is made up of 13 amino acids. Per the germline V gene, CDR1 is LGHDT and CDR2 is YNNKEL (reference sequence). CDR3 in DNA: TGTGCCAGCACCCCGTCAGGGGCAAACATTCAGTACTTC. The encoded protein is CASTPSGANIQYF.

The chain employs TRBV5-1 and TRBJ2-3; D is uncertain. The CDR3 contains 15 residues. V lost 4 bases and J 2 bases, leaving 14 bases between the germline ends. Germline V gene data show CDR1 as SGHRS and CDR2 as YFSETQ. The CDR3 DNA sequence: TGCGCCAGCAGCCTCGGATCCATCTTCACAGATACGCAGTATTTT. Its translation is CASSLGSIFTDTQYF.

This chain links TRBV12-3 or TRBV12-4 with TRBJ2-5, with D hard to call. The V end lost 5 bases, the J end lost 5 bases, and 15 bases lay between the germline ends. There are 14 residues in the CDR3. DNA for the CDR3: TGTGCCAGCAGTACCCACTATAGCCGGGAGACCCAGTACTTC. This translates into CASSTHYSRETQYF.

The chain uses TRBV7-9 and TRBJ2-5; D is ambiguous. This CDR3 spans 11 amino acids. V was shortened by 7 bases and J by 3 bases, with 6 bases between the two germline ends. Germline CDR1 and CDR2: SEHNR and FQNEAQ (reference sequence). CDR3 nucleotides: TGTGCCAGCACCGCGGAAGAGACCCAGTACTTC. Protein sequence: CASTAEETQYF.